This entry features one TCR beta chain sequence. Its antigen is undetermined. Trimming took off 5 bases at V and 0 bases at J, with 10 bases between the two ends. This CDR3 contains 14 residues. Germline CDR1 SGHTA, CDR2 FQGNSA. The source of the sample is a study of T-cell memory formation after mild COVID-19. Study results and caveats: Clones that shrank (day 15 to 85) were balanced CD4/CD8, whereas later expanders leaned CD4+.

TCR alpha and TCR beta cDNA libraries carrying sample barcodes and UMIs came from 5'RACE with constant-segment primers. MiXCR, applied by TCRdb to the 5' RACE reads, yields one record per CDR3 protein. The sample lists around 500,000 distinct CDR3 sequences; 18% were seen once. The sequenced sample consisted of PBMCs or a T cell subset sorted from them (not recorded which). This clonotype was obtained from an adult woman who had mild COVID-19 (a few samples of this study predate the infection). Cell type and time point are not known. This rearrangement joins TRBV7-2 to TRBJ1-2; D gene ambiguous. CDR3 in amino acids: CASSPFGANYGYTF. In DNA form, the CDR3 reads TGTGCCAGCAGCCCTTTCGGGGCTAACTATGGCTACACCTTC.